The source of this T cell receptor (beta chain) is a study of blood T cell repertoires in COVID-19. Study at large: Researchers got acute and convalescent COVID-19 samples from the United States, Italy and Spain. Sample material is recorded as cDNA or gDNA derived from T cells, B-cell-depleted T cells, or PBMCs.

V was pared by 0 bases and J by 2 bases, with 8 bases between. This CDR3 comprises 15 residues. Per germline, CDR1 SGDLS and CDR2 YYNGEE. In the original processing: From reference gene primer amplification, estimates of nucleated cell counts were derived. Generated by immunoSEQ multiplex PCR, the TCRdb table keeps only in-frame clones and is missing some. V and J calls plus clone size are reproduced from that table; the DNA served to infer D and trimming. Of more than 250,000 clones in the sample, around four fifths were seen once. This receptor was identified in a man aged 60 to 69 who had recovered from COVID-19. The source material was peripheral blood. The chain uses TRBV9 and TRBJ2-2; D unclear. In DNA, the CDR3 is TGTGCCAGCAGCGTAGGGCAGGTTAACACCGGGGAGCTGTTTTTT. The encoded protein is CASSVGQVNTGELFF.